This entry describes one TCR beta chain. Its antigen remains unknown. Researchers ran the PCR with 60 Vbeta and 13 Jbeta primers. Only in-frame clones appear in the TCRdb table, and some are missing; sequencing was by immunoSEQ multiplex PCR. The sample carries about 140,000 clones, about a tenth recorded once. CDR3 length equals 15 residues. Trimming cost V 0 bases and J 2 bases; bases outside gene matches: 4. Germline lookup yields CDR1 KGHSH and CDR2 LQKENI. The data were taken from a study of cytomegalovirus exposure and HLA in healthy donors. Overall study findings and caveats: Information on immune exposure was restricted to one variable (CMV serostatus).

Input material: PBMCs. The source is a male donor in good health and CMV-seronegative. The chain couples TRBV18 to TRBJ2-7; 7 nucleotides match TRBD2. The CDR3 sequence is CASSPPERDPYEQYF. The CDR3 DNA reads as TGTGCCAGCTCACCACCAGAGCGGGACCCCTACGAGCAGTACTTC.